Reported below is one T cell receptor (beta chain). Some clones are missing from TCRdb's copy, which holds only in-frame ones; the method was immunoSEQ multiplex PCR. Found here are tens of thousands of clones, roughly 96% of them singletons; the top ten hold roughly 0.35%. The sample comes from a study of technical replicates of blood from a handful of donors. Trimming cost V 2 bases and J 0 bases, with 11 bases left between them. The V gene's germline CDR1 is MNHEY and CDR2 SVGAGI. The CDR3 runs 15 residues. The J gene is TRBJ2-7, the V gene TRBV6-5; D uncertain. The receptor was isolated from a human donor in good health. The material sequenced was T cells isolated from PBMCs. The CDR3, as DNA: TGTGCCAGCAGTTACGGAGTTTCTAGCTCCTACGAGCAGTACTTC. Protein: CASSYGVSSSYEQYF.